A selection of T cell receptor beta chains follows, all from one sample in a study of blood T cell repertoires in COVID-19. This table comes from immunoSEQ multiplex PCR, and its TCRdb copy is limited to in-frame clones, with some not included. Here the sample spans 57,000 or so clones, approximately 79% being singletons. The specimen was peripheral blood. The receptor source for this set is a woman older than 75 with active or convalescent COVID-19. CDR3s include the opening cysteine and the closing phenylalanine or tryptophan. Fields, in order: CDR3 protein, CDR3 DNA, J gene, clone size, V gene, D gene. The D gene is left open where the match is weak. Size tells how often a clone was seen (once, few, many) or the class of an expanded clone, and some rows leave it out.

CDR3aa: CASSQAGTGGLLNTEAFF
CDR3nt: TGTGCCAGCAGCCAAGCCGGGACAGGGGGCCTACTAAACACTGAAGCTTTCTTT
j_gene: TRBJ1-1
abundance: many
v_gene: TRBV3-1/TRBV3-2
d_gene: TRBD1

CDR3aa: CASSPTSGGFYFSYEQYF
CDR3nt: TGTGCCAGCAGCCCTACTAGCGGGGGCTTCTACTTCTCCTACGAGCAGTACTTC
j_gene: TRBJ2-7
abundance: -
v_gene: TRBV6-2/TRBV6-3
d_gene: TRBD2

CDR3aa: CASSTGTGDLEAFF
CDR3nt: TGTGCCAGCTCAACCGGGACAGGGGACCTTGAAGCTTTCTTT
j_gene: TRBJ1-1
abundance: few
v_gene: TRBV18
d_gene: TRBD1

CDR3aa: CASSKGLERYGYTF
CDR3nt: TGTGCCAGTAGTAAGGGGCTGGAGAGGTATGGCTACACCTTC
j_gene: TRBJ1-2
abundance: -
v_gene: TRBV19
d_gene: -

CDR3aa: CASSYDRMNTEAFF
CDR3nt: TGTGCCAGCAGTTACGACAGGATGAACACTGAAGCTTTCTTT
j_gene: TRBJ1-1
abundance: -
v_gene: TRBV6-5
d_gene: -

CDR3aa: CASSLGGQINYGYTF
CDR3nt: TGCGCCAGCAGCTTGGGGGGGCAGATCAACTATGGCTACACCTTC
j_gene: TRBJ1-2
abundance: -
v_gene: TRBV5-1
d_gene: -

CDR3aa: CASSYRTGGHNEQFF
CDR3nt: TGTGCCAGCAGTTATAGGACAGGGGGCCACAATGAGCAGTTCTTC
j_gene: TRBJ2-1
abundance: -
v_gene: TRBV7-9
d_gene: TRBD1

CDR3aa: CASSQDRIAGRGAFF
CDR3nt: TGTGCCAGCAGCCAAGATCGGATAGCGGGAAGGGGAGCTTTCTTT
j_gene: TRBJ1-1
abundance: -
v_gene: TRBV4-2
d_gene: -

CDR3aa: CASSSGQGGGETQYF
CDR3nt: TGTGCCAGCAGCTCCGGACAGGGTGGAGGGGAGACCCAGTACTTC
j_gene: TRBJ2-5
abundance: -
v_gene: TRBV11-2
d_gene: TRBD1

CDR3aa: CASSFTDTGELFF
CDR3nt: TGTGCCAGCAGCTTTACAGATACCGGGGAGCTGTTTTTT
j_gene: TRBJ2-2
abundance: few
v_gene: TRBV11-2
d_gene: -

CDR3aa: CASSSNTGELFF
CDR3nt: TGTGCCAGCAGTTCTAACACCGGGGAGCTGTTTTTT
j_gene: TRBJ2-2
abundance: -
v_gene: TRBV6-5
d_gene: -

CDR3aa: CAWSGLSLSTDTQYF
CDR3nt: TGTGCCTGGAGTGGACTATCACTTAGCACAGATACGCAGTATTTT
j_gene: TRBJ2-3
abundance: -
v_gene: TRBV30
d_gene: -

CDR3aa: CASSRGQNTEAFF
CDR3nt: TGTGCCAGCAGCCGGGGACAGAACACTGAAGCTTTCTTT
j_gene: TRBJ1-1
abundance: -
v_gene: TRBV6-5
d_gene: -

CDR3aa: CASSITNPLGYTF
CDR3nt: TGTGCCAGTAGTATAACAAACCCTCTTGGCTACACCTTC
j_gene: TRBJ1-2
abundance: -
v_gene: TRBV19
d_gene: -

CDR3aa: CASSYSRVAGSDTQYF
CDR3nt: TGTGCCAGCAGTTACTCGAGAGTAGCGGGTTCAGATACGCAGTATTTT
j_gene: TRBJ2-3
abundance: few
v_gene: TRBV6-2/TRBV6-3
d_gene: TRBD2

CDR3aa: CASSLETGDSYEQYF
CDR3nt: TGTGCCAGCAGCTTGGAGACAGGGGACTCCTACGAGCAGTACTTC
j_gene: TRBJ2-7
abundance: once
v_gene: TRBV5-6
d_gene: TRBD1

CDR3aa: CASSRTGLEKLFF
CDR3nt: TGTGCCAGCTCACGGACAGGTCTTGAAAAACTGTTTTTT
j_gene: TRBJ1-4
abundance: -
v_gene: TRBV18
d_gene: TRBD1

CDR3aa: CASSQDRLAGGQETQYF
CDR3nt: TGTGCCAGCAGCCAAGATCGGCTAGCGGGGGGCCAAGAGACCCAGTACTTC
j_gene: TRBJ2-5
abundance: -
v_gene: TRBV3-1/TRBV3-2
d_gene: TRBD2

CDR3aa: CASRIPGLNYGYTF
CDR3nt: TGTGCCAGCAGGATTCCGGGACTGAACTATGGCTACACCTTC
j_gene: TRBJ1-2
abundance: -
v_gene: TRBV6-6
d_gene: -

CDR3aa: CASSQGDSRPNQPQHF
CDR3nt: TGTGCCAGCAGCCAAGGGGACAGCCGGCCCAATCAGCCCCAGCATTTT
j_gene: TRBJ1-5
abundance: -
v_gene: TRBV3-1/TRBV3-2
d_gene: TRBD1

CDR3aa: CASSQLDRVPAGELFF
CDR3nt: TGCGCCAGCAGCCAATTGGACAGGGTTCCGGCCGGGGAGCTGTTTTTT
j_gene: TRBJ2-2
abundance: -
v_gene: TRBV4-1
d_gene: TRBD1

CDR3aa: CASSLMGGNTEAFF
CDR3nt: TGTGCCAGCAGCCTCATGGGAGGGAATACTGAAGCTTTCTTT
j_gene: TRBJ1-1
abundance: -
v_gene: TRBV14
d_gene: -

CDR3aa: CASRIQGRNEQFF
CDR3nt: TGTGCCAGCAGGATCCAGGGGCGGAATGAGCAGTTCTTC
j_gene: TRBJ2-1
abundance: -
v_gene: TRBV27
d_gene: -

CDR3aa: CASSRDSNEAFF
CDR3nt: TGTGCCAGCAGCCGGGACAGCAATGAAGCTTTCTTT
j_gene: TRBJ1-1
abundance: many
v_gene: TRBV2
d_gene: TRBD1

CDR3aa: CASSLAYTGSMNTEAFF
CDR3nt: TGTGCCAGCAGCTTAGCTTATACAGGCTCTATGAACACTGAAGCTTTCTTT
j_gene: TRBJ1-1
abundance: -
v_gene: TRBV11-3
d_gene: -

CDR3aa: CASSLGGTGGWSNGYTF
CDR3nt: TGTGCCAGCAGCTTAGGGGGGACAGGCGGTTGGTCCAATGGCTACACCTTC
j_gene: TRBJ1-2
abundance: -
v_gene: TRBV11-2
d_gene: TRBD1

CDR3aa: CASSLVGGPTNYGYTF
CDR3nt: TGTGCCAGCAGCTTAGTAGGAGGGCCCACCAACTATGGCTACACCTTC
j_gene: TRBJ1-2
abundance: -
v_gene: TRBV7-8
d_gene: -

CDR3aa: CASSQQMGLNYEQYF
CDR3nt: TGTGCCAGCAGCCAGCAGATGGGACTCAACTACGAGCAGTACTTC
j_gene: TRBJ2-7
abundance: few
v_gene: TRBV4-2
d_gene: -

CDR3aa: CASSPRDRPFYEQYF
CDR3nt: TGTGCCAGCAGCCCCCGGGACAGACCGTTCTACGAGCAGTACTTC
j_gene: TRBJ2-7
abundance: -
v_gene: TRBV14
d_gene: TRBD1

CDR3aa: CASSIEPPGALNSPLHF
CDR3nt: TGTGCCAGTAGTATAGAGCCCCCAGGGGCGCTTAATTCACCCCTCCACTTT
j_gene: TRBJ1-6
abundance: -
v_gene: TRBV19
d_gene: -

CDR3aa: CAISVQGNYGYTF
CDR3nt: TGTGCCATCAGCGTACAGGGGAACTATGGCTACACCTTC
j_gene: TRBJ1-2
abundance: once
v_gene: TRBV10-3
d_gene: TRBD1

CDR3aa: CASSFRDRAFDEQYF
CDR3nt: TGTGCCAGTAGCTTCCGGGACAGGGCATTCGACGAGCAGTACTTC
j_gene: TRBJ2-7
abundance: -
v_gene: TRBV19
d_gene: TRBD1

CDR3aa: CSVAPTGTYGYTF
CDR3nt: TGCAGCGTTGCCCCGACAGGGACCTATGGCTACACCTTC
j_gene: TRBJ1-2
abundance: -
v_gene: TRBV29-1
d_gene: TRBD1

CDR3aa: CATSLAGWSYNEQFF
CDR3nt: TGTGCCACCAGCCTAGCGGGGTGGTCCTACAATGAGCAGTTCTTC
j_gene: TRBJ2-1
abundance: -
v_gene: TRBV15
d_gene: TRBD2

CDR3aa: CASSLTGEGGYTF
CDR3nt: TGTGCCAGCAGTTTGACAGGGGAGGGTGGCTACACCTTC
j_gene: TRBJ1-2
abundance: -
v_gene: TRBV12-3/TRBV12-4
d_gene: TRBD1

CDR3aa: CASSDERKGAYEQYF
CDR3nt: TGTGCCAGCAGTGATGAGCGAAAAGGTGCCTACGAGCAGTACTTC
j_gene: TRBJ2-7
abundance: -
v_gene: TRBV6-1
d_gene: -

CDR3aa: CASSYSGGAGDTEAFF
CDR3nt: TGTGCCAGCAGTTACTCTGGAGGGGCCGGGGACACTGAAGCTTTCTTT
j_gene: TRBJ1-1
abundance: -
v_gene: TRBV6-6
d_gene: -

CDR3aa: CAWSGQGLEAFF
CDR3nt: TGTGCCTGGAGCGGACAGGGGTTGGAAGCTTTCTTT
j_gene: TRBJ1-1
abundance: -
v_gene: TRBV30
d_gene: TRBD1

CDR3aa: CRTGTGYTF
CDR3nt: TGCAGGACAGGGACGGGCTACACCTTC
j_gene: TRBJ1-2
abundance: -
v_gene: TRBV20-1
d_gene: TRBD1

CDR3aa: CASSPSLAGNTIYF
CDR3nt: TGTGCCAGCAGCCCTAGTCTAGCTGGAAACACCATATATTTT
j_gene: TRBJ1-3
abundance: -
v_gene: TRBV7-8
d_gene: -

CDR3aa: CASSPGDRGSTEAFF
CDR3nt: TGTGCCAGCAGCCCGGGTGACCGGGGAAGCACTGAAGCTTTCTTT
j_gene: TRBJ1-1
abundance: once
v_gene: TRBV13
d_gene: -

CDR3aa: CASSLPGGTSGELFF
CDR3nt: TGCGCCAGCAGCTTACCCGGGGGGACATCCGGGGAGCTGTTTTTT
j_gene: TRBJ2-2
abundance: -
v_gene: TRBV5-1
d_gene: -

CDR3aa: CASSLGFGTEAFF
CDR3nt: TGTGCCAGCAGCTTGGGGTTCGGCACTGAAGCTTTCTTT
j_gene: TRBJ1-1
abundance: -
v_gene: TRBV5-6
d_gene: -

CDR3aa: CASSIPHSGYGYTF
CDR3nt: TGTGCCAGTAGTATCCCCCATTCGGGGTATGGCTACACCTTC
j_gene: TRBJ1-2
abundance: once
v_gene: TRBV19
d_gene: -

CDR3aa: CASSLDMGPGGETQYF
CDR3nt: TGTGCCAGCAGCTTAGATATGGGACCGGGGGGAGAGACCCAGTACTTC
j_gene: TRBJ2-5
abundance: once
v_gene: TRBV11-2
d_gene: TRBD2

CDR3aa: CASSAGGWENSPLHF
CDR3nt: TGCGCCAGCAGCGCAGGGGGCTGGGAAAATTCACCCCTCCACTTT
j_gene: TRBJ1-6
abundance: -
v_gene: TRBV5-1
d_gene: TRBD1

CDR3aa: CASSESGGFGKLFF
CDR3nt: TGCGCCAGCAGTGAATCAGGGGGCTTCGGAAAACTGTTTTTT
j_gene: TRBJ1-4
abundance: -
v_gene: TRBV10-1
d_gene: TRBD1

CDR3aa: CASSPPNQETQYF
CDR3nt: TGTGCCAGCAGTCCCCCAAATCAAGAGACCCAGTACTTC
j_gene: TRBJ2-5
abundance: -
v_gene: TRBV27
d_gene: -